This TCR beta chain was sequenced during a study of blood T cell repertoires in COVID-19. Study context: In each case, the material was cDNA or gDNA derived from T cells, B-cell-depleted T cells, or PBMCs.

The cohort comprised adults aged roughly 18 to 100 years residing in about two dozen US areas. Cohorts were based on clinical histories the participants reported. Repertoires were generated with immunoSEQ multiplex PCR, while TCRdb's copy carries only in-frame clones and drops some. The table shows about 220,000 clones, with less than 90% occurring only once. The CDR3 has 16 residues. The V gene end was trimmed by 1 base and the J gene end by 4 bases; junction bases not matched to a gene: 5. Per germline, CDR1 LGHNA and CDR2 YNFKEQ. Specimen: PBMCs or T cells enriched from blood (not recorded which). This TCR derives from a woman between 25 and 40 years old who had recovered from COVID-19. This chain connects TRBV4-2 to TRBJ2-2; 8 nucleotides agree with TRBD2. The DNA for the CDR3 is TGTGCCAGCAGCCAAGTGCGGGGGGAGGGCACCGGGGAGCTGTTTTTT. This codes for CASSQVRGEGTGELFF.